This T cell receptor (beta chain) stems from a study of radiation and T cells in renal cell carcinoma. Regarding time point: blood 4 weeks post-SBRT, at nephrectomy. Treatment indicated: 15 Gy SBRT to primary tumor, nephrectomy 4 weeks later. This CDR3 has 11 amino acids. The germline V and J ends were trimmed by 1 base and 1 base, with 0 bases remaining between them. Germline V gene data show CDR1 as SGDLS and CDR2 as YYNGEE. Some clones are missing from TCRdb's copy, which holds only in-frame ones; the method was immunoSEQ multiplex PCR. The table has 150,000 to 200,000 clones, approximately 90% seen once.

V and J are TRBV9 and TRBJ2-7; no definite D call. The clonotype was recovered from a woman in her 50s with renal cell carcinoma. The material was blood, obtained from a patient whose treatment included radiotherapy and nephrectomy. This chain's CDR3 is CASSVSYEQYF. CDR3 DNA sequence: TGTGCCAGCAGCGTATCCTACGAGCAGTACTTC.